This is a list of T cell receptor beta chains from one sample in a study of tumor and adjacent non-tumor tissue in lung cancer. TCRdb passed the multiplex PCR reads through MiXCR, listing each CDR3 protein once. Seen here are approximately 110,000 distinct CDR3 sequences, 62% observed once, and the top ten hold around 20%. The source material was distant non-tumor lung tissue. The source of these receptors is a man in his sixties with non-small cell lung cancer. Each CDR3 is given with its conserved first and last residue. D genes are given only for firm matches. Clone sizes are given selectively: once, few, many, or a class where the clone is expanded.

CDR3 protein	CDR3 DNA	D gene	clone size	J gene	V gene	CDR3 length
CASRPGQGRGEKYF	TGTGCCAGCAGACCAGGACAGGGGAGGGGCGAAAAGTACTTC	TRBD1	-	TRBJ2-7	TRBV6-4	14
CASNLSAGMPSNEQFF	TGTGCCAGCAACTTATCAGCGGGTATGCCGAGCAATGAGCAGTTCTTC	-	-	TRBJ2-1	TRBV11-2	16
CASSLPRTGGPPYNEQFF	TGTGCCAGCAGCTTACCCCGGACAGGGGGGCCTCCCTACAATGAGCAGTTCTTC	TRBD1	many	TRBJ2-1	TRBV11-1	18
CASSYAEYEQYF	TGTGCCAGCAGTTACGCAGAGTACGAGCAGTACTTC	-	many	TRBJ2-7	TRBV6-6	12
CASTSRGRLNTGELFF	TGTGCCAGCACCTCCCGTGGACGCTTGAACACCGGGGAGCTGTTTTTT	-	few	TRBJ2-2	TRBV6-2/TRBV6-3	16
CASTLSPGSDYGYTF	TGTGCCAGCACACTCTCGCCAGGCAGCGACTATGGCTACACCTTC	-	-	TRBJ1-2	TRBV18	15
CSVETEQPRCGNTF	TGCAGCGTTGAAACGGAACAGCCGAGATGTGGCAACACCTTC	-	-	TRBJ1-2	TRBV29-1	14
CASSQDPGNRDQPQHF	TGCGCCAGCAGCCAAGATCCAGGGAATAGGGATCAGCCCCAGCATTTT	-	once	TRBJ1-5	TRBV4-1	16
CVISRSRDYGYTF	TGTGTCATCAGTAGGTCGAGGGACTATGGCTACACCTTC	-	-	TRBJ1-2	TRBV10-3	13
CGVEKGLAKETLYF	TGCGGCGTTGAAAAAGGGCTAGCTAAGGAGACCCTGTACTTC	-	-	TRBJ2-5	TRBV29-1	14
CASSLHPLSSYNEQFF	TGTGCCAGCAGCTTGCATCCTTTAAGCTCCTACAATGAGCAGTTCTTC	-	many	TRBJ2-1	TRBV5-6	16
CASRGTVRNQSQDF	TGTGCCAGCAGGGGGACAGTTCGGAATCAGTCCCAGGATTTT	TRBD1	-	TRBJ1-5	TRBV6-1	14
CASSLRRGQETQYF	TGTGCCAGCAGCTTGAGGCGGGGTCAAGAGACCCAGTACTTC	-	-	TRBJ2-5	TRBV5-4	14
CVSSLAPQPRSGNTIYF	TGTGTCAGCAGCTTGGCGCCCCAGCCGAGATCTGGAAACACCATATATTTT	-	once	TRBJ1-3	TRBV5-5	17
CASTSEGKTNTGELFF	TGTGCCAGCACCTCCGAGGGGAAAACGAACACCGGGGAGCTGTTTTTT	-	few	TRBJ2-2	TRBV28	16
CASITDSYGYSF	TGTGCCAGCATTACCGACAGCTATGGCTACAGCTTC	-	-	TRBJ1-2	TRBV6-5	12
CASSSVGGARSYGYTF	TGTGCCAGCAGCTCTGTGGGGGGAGCCAGATCCTATGGCTACACCTTC	-	few	TRBJ1-2	TRBV7-8	16
CASSLTEVTEAFF	TGCGCCAGCAGCTTGACAGAGGTGACTGAAGCTTTCTTT	-	few	TRBJ1-1	TRBV5-1	13
CATSFGASNQPQHF	TGTGCCACTAGTTTCGGGGCGAGCAATCAGCCCCAGCATTTT	-	-	TRBJ1-5	TRBV28	14
CSVGRTSGSTGELFF	TGCAGCGTTGGCAGGACTAGCGGGAGTACCGGGGAGCTGTTTTTT	TRBD2	-	TRBJ2-2	TRBV29-1	15
CASSYFGQGLEQYF	TGTGCCAGCAGTTATTTTGGACAGGGGCTAGAGCAGTACTTC	TRBD1	-	TRBJ2-7	TRBV6-5	14
CASSQELSGGAETQYF	TGTGCCAGCAGCCAAGAGCTATCAGGAGGGGCAGAGACCCAGTACTTC	-	-	TRBJ2-5	TRBV3-1	16
CASSQDSGGSGKLFF	TGCGCCAGCAGCCAAGATTCAGGCGGGAGTGGAAAACTGTTTTTT	-	-	TRBJ1-4	TRBV4-3	15
CAWNRDRGYGHTF	TGTGCCTGGAACAGGGACAGGGGATATGGCCACACCTTC	TRBD1	-	TRBJ1-2	TRBV30	13
CASNLGQASYETQYF	TGTGCCAGCAACCTAGGACAGGCTAGCTATGAGACCCAGTATTTC	TRBD1	-	TRBJ2-5	TRBV11-2	15
CSVEVVGQGRRNEQFF	TGCAGCGTTGAGGTGGTGGGACAGGGACGCCGCAATGAGCAGTTCTTC	TRBD1	once	TRBJ2-1	TRBV29-1	16
CASSLVRAFLQEQFF	TGTGCCAGCAGCTTAGTCAGGGCGTTTCTCCAAGAGCAGTTCTTC	-	-	TRBJ2-1	TRBV11-1	15
CASSLVGASPYEQYF	TGTGCCAGCAGCTTAGTAGGGGCTTCCCCCTACGAGCAGTACTTC	-	many	TRBJ2-7	TRBV11-3	15
CVSSLLQAPNTEAFF	TGTGTCAGCAGCCTCCTACAGGCTCCGAACACTGAAGCTTTCTTT	-	-	TRBJ1-1	TRBV7-8	15
CASSLRAASYNEQFF	TGTGCCAGCAGCTTACGAGCGGCCTCCTACAATGAGCAGTTCTTC	-	few	TRBJ2-1	TRBV11-3	15
CASSSLGQGARDTEAFF	TGTGCCAGCAGTTCCCTAGGACAGGGGGCGCGGGACACTGAAGCTTTCTTT	TRBD1	-	TRBJ1-1	TRBV27	17
CVSSSPSGGAGNEQFF	TGTGTCAGCAGCTCTCCCAGCGGGGGGGCAGGTAATGAGCAGTTCTTC	TRBD2	-	TRBJ2-1	TRBV7-8	16
CASSQDTSNDYGYTF	TGCGCCAGCAGCCAAGATACCAGCAATGACTATGGCTACACCTTC	-	many	TRBJ1-2	TRBV4-3	15
CASSYSLAGANEQFF	TGTGCCAGCAGTTACTCGTTAGCGGGAGCGAATGAGCAGTTCTTC	TRBD2	once	TRBJ2-1	TRBV6-5	15
CASIAGNTEAFF	TGTGCCAGCATTGCGGGGAACACTGAAGCTTTCTTT	-	many	TRBJ1-1	TRBV6-6	12
CASKGLNGYTF	TGTGCCAGCAAGGGTTTGAATGGCTACACCTTC	-	many	TRBJ1-2	TRBV6-5	11
CASSLNGGLAGELVF	TGCGCCAGCAGCTTGAATGGGGGATTGGCCGGGGAGCTGGTTTTT	-	few	TRBJ2-2	TRBV5-1	15
CASTREEGGRDPEQFF	TGCGCCAGCACTCGGGAGGAGGGCGGGCGGGATCCCGAGCAGTTCTTC	TRBD2	few	TRBJ2-1	TRBV5-1	16
CASTQPEAETQYF	TGTGCCAGCACCCAGCCCGAGGCGGAGACCCAATACTTC	-	-	TRBJ2-5	TRBV12-3/TRBV12-4	13
CAISRETGTVKTEAFF	TGTGCCATCAGCAGAGAGACCGGGACAGTGAAGACTGAAGCTTTCTTT	TRBD1	-	TRBJ1-1	TRBV7-9	16
CDSSLGQGNTGELFF	TGTGACAGCAGTCTCGGACAGGGGAACACCGGGGAGCTGTTTTTT	TRBD1	-	TRBJ2-2	TRBV6-6	15
CSADSISYNEHFF	TGCAGCGCGGACAGCATCTCCTACAATGAACATTTCTTC	-	-	TRBJ2-1	TRBV29-1	13
CASSVSGGTVTEAFF	TGTGCCAGTAGTGTGTCCGGAGGGACGGTCACTGAAGCTTTCTTT	-	-	TRBJ1-1	TRBV6-5	15
CASSPDTLSPLRF	TGTGCCAGCAGCCCGGACACGTTGTCACCTCTCCGCTTT	-	-	TRBJ1-6	TRBV11-1	13
CASSYPQLRSSYNEQFF	TGTGCCAGCAGTTACCCACAACTAAGATCCTCCTATAATGAGCAGTTCTTC	-	-	TRBJ2-1	TRBV6-6	17
CPGTTGFNQPQHF	TGTCCCGGCACGACAGGCTTCAATCAGCCCCAGCATTTT	-	-	TRBJ1-5	TRBV12-3/TRBV12-4	13
CVTTGTEATEAFF	TGTGTCACGACCGGGACAGAGGCGACTGAAGCTTTCTTT	TRBD1	-	TRBJ1-1	TRBV10-3	13
CASRSDRGTDTQYF	TGTGCCAGCAGATCAGACAGGGGGACAGATACGCAGTATTTT	TRBD1	many	TRBJ2-3	TRBV12-3/TRBV12-4	14
CASSFFRIEEIRYF	TGTGCCAGCAGTTTCTTCAGAATAGAAGAGATCCGGTACTTC	-	once	TRBJ2-5	TRBV12-3/TRBV12-4	14
CASSQEPLGQGGSPLHF	TGTGCCAGCAGCCAAGAACCCCTCGGACAGGGAGGTTCACCCCTCCACTTT	TRBD1	many	TRBJ1-6	TRBV4-2	17
CASSLAQGAAGANVLTF	TGTGCCAGCAGCTTAGCGCAGGGGGCAGCTGGGGCCAACGTCCTGACTTTC	TRBD1	few	TRBJ2-6	TRBV7-6	17
CTSNHRTSTATQYF	TGTACCAGCAACCACCGGACCTCTACGGCCACGCAGTATTTT	-	once	TRBJ2-3	TRBV11-2	14
CATTTRGGGRGNDQFF	TGTGCCACCACCACCCGAGGGGGGGGGCGGGGAAATGACCAGTTCTTC	-	-	TRBJ2-1	TRBV28	16
CVSSVGDGPLHF	TGTGTCAGCTCAGTAGGGGATGGACCCCTCCACTTT	-	-	TRBJ1-6	TRBV6-1	12
CSTRGGTGSNTGELFF	TGCAGCACTAGGGGGGGGACCGGGTCGAACACCGGGGAGCTGTTTTTT	-	-	TRBJ2-2	TRBV29-1	16
CAIRGTGNNEQFF	TGTGCCATCAGAGGGACAGGGAACAATGAGCAGTTCTTC	TRBD1	many	TRBJ2-1	TRBV10-3	13
CSVNGVKGGTGELFF	TGCAGCGTTAATGGAGTAAAAGGGGGCACCGGTGAGCTGTTTTTT	TRBD1	-	TRBJ2-2	TRBV29-1	15